The present TCR beta chain was sequenced within a study of cytomegalovirus exposure and HLA in healthy donors. Study findings and constraints: Associated with cytomegalovirus, according to the listing, were around 170 TCR beta chains.

The PCR used 60 Vbeta and 13 Jbeta primers. The assay was immunoSEQ multiplex PCR, and TCRdb's table has in-frame clones only and misses some. This table holds some 150,000 clones. The CDR3 is 15 amino acids. Germline CDR1 MNHEY, CDR2 SVGAGI. The V gene end was trimmed by 6 bases and the J gene end by 0 bases; junction bases not matched to a gene: 4. Of note for this clone: Its antigen is not identified.

Sequenced sample: PBMCs. This sequence originates from a woman aged 18-29 years in good health and CMV-seronegative. The rearrangement links TRBV6-5 to TRBJ1-4; 7 nucleotides agree with TRBD1. DNA for the CDR3: TGTGCCAGCAGGGGGCAGGGGGCAACTAATGAAAAACTGTTTTTT. Translated: CASRGQGATNEKLFF.